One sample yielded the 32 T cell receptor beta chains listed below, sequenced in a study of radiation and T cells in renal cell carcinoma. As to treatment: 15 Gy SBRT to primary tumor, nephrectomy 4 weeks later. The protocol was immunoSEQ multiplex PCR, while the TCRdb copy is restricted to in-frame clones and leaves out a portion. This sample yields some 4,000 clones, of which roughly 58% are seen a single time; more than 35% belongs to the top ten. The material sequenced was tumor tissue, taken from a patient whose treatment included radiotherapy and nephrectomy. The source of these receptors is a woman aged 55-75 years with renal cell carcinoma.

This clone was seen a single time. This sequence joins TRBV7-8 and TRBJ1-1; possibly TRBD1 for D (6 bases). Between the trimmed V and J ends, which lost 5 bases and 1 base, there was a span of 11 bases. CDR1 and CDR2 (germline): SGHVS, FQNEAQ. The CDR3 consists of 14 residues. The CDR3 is CASSPRTENTEAFF. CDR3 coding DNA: TGTGCCAGCAGCCCCCGGACAGAGAACACTGAAGCTTTCTTT.

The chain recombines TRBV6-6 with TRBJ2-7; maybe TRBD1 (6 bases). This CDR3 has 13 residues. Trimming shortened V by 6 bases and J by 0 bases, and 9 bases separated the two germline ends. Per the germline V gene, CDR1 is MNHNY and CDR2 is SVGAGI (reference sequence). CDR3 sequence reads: CASRHRDSYEQYF. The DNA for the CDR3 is TGTGCCAGCAGGCACAGGGACTCCTACGAGCAGTACTTC.

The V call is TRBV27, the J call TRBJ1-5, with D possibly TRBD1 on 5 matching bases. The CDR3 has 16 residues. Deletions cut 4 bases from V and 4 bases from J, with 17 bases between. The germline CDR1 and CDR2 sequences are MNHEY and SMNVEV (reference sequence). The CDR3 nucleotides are TGTGCCAGCAGTTCCGGGGGAGGAGGGTTTAATCAGCCCCAGCATTTT. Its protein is CASSSGGGGFNQPQHF.

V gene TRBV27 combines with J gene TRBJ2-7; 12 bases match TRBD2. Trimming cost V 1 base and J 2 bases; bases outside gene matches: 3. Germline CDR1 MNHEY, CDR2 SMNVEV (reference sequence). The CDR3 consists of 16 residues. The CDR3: CASSLFPSGGAYEQYF. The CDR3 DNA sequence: TGTGCCAGCAGTTTATTTCCTAGCGGGGGGGCCTACGAGCAGTACTTC.

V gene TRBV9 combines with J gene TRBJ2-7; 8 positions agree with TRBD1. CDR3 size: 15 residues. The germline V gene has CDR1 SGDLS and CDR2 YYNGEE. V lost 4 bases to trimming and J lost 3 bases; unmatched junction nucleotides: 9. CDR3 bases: TGTGCCAGCAGCAGGGACAGGTTGGGGTACTACGAGCAGTACTTC. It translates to CASSRDRLGYYEQYF.

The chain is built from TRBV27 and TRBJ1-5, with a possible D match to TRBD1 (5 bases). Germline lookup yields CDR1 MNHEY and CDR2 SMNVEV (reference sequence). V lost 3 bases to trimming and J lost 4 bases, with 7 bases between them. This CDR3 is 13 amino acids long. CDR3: CASSLGPNQPQHF. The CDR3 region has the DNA TGTGCCAGCAGTTTGGGACCAAATCAGCCCCAGCATTTT.

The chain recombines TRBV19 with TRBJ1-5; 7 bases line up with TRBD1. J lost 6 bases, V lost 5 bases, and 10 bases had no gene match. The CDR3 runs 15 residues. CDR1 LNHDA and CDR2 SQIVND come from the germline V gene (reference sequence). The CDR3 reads CASSSGSGGFQPQHF. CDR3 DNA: TGTGCCAGTAGTTCGGGGTCAGGGGGTTTTCAGCCCCAGCATTTT.

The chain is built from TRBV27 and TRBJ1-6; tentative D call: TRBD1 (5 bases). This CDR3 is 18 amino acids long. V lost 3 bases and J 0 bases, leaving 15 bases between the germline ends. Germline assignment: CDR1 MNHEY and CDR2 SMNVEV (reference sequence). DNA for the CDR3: TGTGCCAGCAGTTTCAGGGTTACTGCGAGCTCCTATAATTCACCCCTCCACTTT. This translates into CASSFRVTASSYNSPLHF.

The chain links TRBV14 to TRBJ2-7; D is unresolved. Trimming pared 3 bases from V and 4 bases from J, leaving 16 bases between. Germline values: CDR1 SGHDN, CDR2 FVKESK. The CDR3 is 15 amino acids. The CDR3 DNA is TGTGCCAGCAGCCATGACGGGTTGGTGTTGTACGAGCAGTACTTC. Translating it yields CASSHDGLVLYEQYF.

CDR3 protein: CASSFLGATYEQYF. The CDR3 nucleotides read TGTGCCAGCAGCTTCCTTGGGGCGACCTACGAGCAGTACTTC. The rearrangement links TRBV5-6 to TRBJ2-7, with TRBD1 as a possible D gene (5 bases). Germline V gives CDR1 SGHDT, CDR2 YYEEEE. The CDR3 totals 14 residues. V lost 2 bases and J 2 bases, leaving 11 bases between the germline ends.

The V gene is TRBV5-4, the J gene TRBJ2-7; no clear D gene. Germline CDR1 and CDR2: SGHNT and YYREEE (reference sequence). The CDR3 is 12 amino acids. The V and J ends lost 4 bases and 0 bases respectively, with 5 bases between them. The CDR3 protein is CASSASSYEQYF. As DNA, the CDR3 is TGTGCCAGCAGCGCTAGCTCCTACGAGCAGTACTTC.

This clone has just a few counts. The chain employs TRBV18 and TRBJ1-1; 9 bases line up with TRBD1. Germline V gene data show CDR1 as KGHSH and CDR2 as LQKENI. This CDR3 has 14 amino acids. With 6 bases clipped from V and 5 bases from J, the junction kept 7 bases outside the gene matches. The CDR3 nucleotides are TGTGCCAGCTCCCGAGAGACAGGGGGAACTGAAGCTTTCTTT. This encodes CASSRETGGTEAFF. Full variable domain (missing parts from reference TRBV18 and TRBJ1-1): NAGVMQNPRHLVRRRGQEARLRCSPMKGHSHVYWYRQLPEEGLKFMVYLQKENIIDESGMPKERFSAEFPKEGPSILRIQQVVRGDSAAYFCASSRETGGTEAFFGQGTRLTVV.

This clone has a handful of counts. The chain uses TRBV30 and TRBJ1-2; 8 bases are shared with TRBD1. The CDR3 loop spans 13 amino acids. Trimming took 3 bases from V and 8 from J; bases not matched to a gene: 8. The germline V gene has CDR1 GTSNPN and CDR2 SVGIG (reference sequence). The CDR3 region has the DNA TGTGCCTGGAGCCTTCAGGGGGCGCGCGGCTACACCTTC. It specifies CAWSLQGARGYTF.

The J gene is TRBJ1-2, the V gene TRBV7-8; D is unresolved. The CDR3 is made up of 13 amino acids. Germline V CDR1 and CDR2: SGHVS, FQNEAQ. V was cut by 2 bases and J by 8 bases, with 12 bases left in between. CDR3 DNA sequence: TGTGCCAGCAGCTTAAAGACTGTGGGAGGCTACACCTTC. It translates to CASSLKTVGGYTF. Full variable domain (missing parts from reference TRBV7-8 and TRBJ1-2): GAGVSQSPRYKVAKRGQDVALRCDPISGHVSLFWYQQALGQGPEFLTYFQNEAQLDKSGLPSDRFFAERPEGSVSTLKIQRTQQEDSAVYLCASSLKTVGGYTFGSGTRLTVV.

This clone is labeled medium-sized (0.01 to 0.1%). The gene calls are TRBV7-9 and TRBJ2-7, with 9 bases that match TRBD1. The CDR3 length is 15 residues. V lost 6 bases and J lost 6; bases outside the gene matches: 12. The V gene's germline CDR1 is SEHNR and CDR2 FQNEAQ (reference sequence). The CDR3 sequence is CASRRPGTGSPEQYF. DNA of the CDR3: TGTGCCAGCAGACGACCCGGGACAGGGTCGCCCGAGCAGTACTTC.

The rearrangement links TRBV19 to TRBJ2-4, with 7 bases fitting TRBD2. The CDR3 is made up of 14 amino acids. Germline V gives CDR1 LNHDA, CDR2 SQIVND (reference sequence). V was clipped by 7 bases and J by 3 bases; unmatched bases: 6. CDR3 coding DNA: TGTGCCAGTACCCAGCGGGGAGACAAAAACATTCAGTACTTC. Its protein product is CASTQRGDKNIQYF.

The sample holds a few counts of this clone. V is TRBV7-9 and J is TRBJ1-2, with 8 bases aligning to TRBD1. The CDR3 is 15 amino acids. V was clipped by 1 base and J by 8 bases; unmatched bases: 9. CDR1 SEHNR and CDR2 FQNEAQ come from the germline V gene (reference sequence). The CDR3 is CASSLDLAGGQGYTF. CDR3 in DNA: TGTGCCAGCAGCTTAGATCTGGCAGGGGGCCAGGGCTACACCTTC.

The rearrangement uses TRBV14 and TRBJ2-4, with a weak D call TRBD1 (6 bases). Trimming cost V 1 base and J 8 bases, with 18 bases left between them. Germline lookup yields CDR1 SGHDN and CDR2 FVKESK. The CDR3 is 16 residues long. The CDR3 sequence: CASSQGGYGQSDIQYF. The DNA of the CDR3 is TGTGCCAGCAGCCAAGGGGGGTATGGACAGTCGGACATTCAGTACTTC. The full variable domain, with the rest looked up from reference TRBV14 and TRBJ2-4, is EAGVTQFPSHSVIEKGQTVTLRCDPISGHDNLYWYRRVMGKEIKFLLHFVKESKQDESGMPNNRFLAERTGGTYSTLKVQPAELEDSGVYFCASSQGGYGQSDIQYFGAGTRLSVL.

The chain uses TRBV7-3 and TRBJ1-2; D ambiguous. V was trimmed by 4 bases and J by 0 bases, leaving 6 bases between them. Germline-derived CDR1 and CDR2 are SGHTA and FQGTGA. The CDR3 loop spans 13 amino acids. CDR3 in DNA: TGTGCCAGCAGCTCGCAGACTAACTATGGCTACACCTTC. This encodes CASSSQTNYGYTF. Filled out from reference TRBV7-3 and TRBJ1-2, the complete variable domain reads GAGVSQTPSNKVTEKGKYVELRCDPISGHTALYWYRQSLGQGPEFLIYFQGTGAADDSGLPNDRFFAVRPEGSVSTLKIQRTERGDSAVYLCASSSQTNYGYTFGSGTRLTVV.

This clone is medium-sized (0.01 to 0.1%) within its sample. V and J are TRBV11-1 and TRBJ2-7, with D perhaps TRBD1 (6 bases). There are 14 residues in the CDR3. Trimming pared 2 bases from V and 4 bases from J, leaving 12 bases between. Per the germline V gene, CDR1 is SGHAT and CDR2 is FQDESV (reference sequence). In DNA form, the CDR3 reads TGTGCCAGCAGCTTACCGGACAGCCGATACGAGCAGTACTTC. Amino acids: CASSLPDSRYEQYF.

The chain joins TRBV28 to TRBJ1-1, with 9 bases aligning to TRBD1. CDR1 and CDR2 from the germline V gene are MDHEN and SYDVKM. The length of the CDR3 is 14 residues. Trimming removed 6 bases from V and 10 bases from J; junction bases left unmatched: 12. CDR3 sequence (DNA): TGTGCCAGCAGGCAAAACAGGGGGCATAGGATAGCTTTCTTT. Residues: CASRQNRGHRIAFF.

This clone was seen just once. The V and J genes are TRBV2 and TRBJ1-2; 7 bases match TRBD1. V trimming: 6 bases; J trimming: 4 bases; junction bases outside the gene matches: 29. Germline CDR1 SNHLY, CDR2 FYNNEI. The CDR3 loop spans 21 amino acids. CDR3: CASSVTGVSAISRTYVYGYTF. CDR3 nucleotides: TGTGCCAGCAGCGTAACAGGGGTCTCTGCCATCTCGCGAACTTACGTCTATGGCTACACCTTC.

CDR3 in DNA: TGTGCCAGCAGCTTAGCACGGGGGGGCCCTAGCACAGATACGCAGTATTTT. Translation: CASSLARGGPSTDTQYF. This chain uses TRBV7-2 with TRBJ2-3; 8 bases align to TRBD2. CDR1 and CDR2 from the germline V gene are SGHTA and FQGNSA. The CDR3 has 17 residues. V lost 0 bases to trimming and J lost 0 bases; unmatched junction nucleotides: 5.

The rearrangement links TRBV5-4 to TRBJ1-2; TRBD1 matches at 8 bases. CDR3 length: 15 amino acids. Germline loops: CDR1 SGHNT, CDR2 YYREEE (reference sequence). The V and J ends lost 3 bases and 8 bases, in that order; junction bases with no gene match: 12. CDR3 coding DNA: TGTGCCAGCAGCTCTCCAGGGGGCATAGTGGGAGGCTACACCTTC. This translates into CASSSPGGIVGGYTF.

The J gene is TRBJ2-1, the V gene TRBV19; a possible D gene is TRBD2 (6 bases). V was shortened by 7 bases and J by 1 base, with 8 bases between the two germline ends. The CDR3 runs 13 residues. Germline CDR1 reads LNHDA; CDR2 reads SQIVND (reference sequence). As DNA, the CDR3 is TGTGCCAGTAAGGCGGGATCCTACAATGAGCAGTTCTTC. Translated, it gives CASKAGSYNEQFF.

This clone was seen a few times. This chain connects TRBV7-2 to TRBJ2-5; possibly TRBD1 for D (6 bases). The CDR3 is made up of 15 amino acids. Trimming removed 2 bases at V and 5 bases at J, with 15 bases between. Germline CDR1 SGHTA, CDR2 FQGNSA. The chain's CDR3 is CASSLNGQPLETQYF. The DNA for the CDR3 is TGTGCCAGCAGCTTAAATGGACAGCCTCTGGAGACCCAGTACTTC.

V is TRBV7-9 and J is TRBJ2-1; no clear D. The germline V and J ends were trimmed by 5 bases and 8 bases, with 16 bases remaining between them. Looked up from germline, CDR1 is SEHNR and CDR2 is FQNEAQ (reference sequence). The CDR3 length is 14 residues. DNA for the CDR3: TGTGCCAGCAGCCCTAGTATAGTCGTCGATGAGCAGTTCTTC. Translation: CASSPSIVVDEQFF.

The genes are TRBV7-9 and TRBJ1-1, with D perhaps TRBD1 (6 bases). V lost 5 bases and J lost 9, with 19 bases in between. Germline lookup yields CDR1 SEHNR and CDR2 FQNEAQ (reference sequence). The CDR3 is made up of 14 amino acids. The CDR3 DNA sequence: TGTGCCAGCAGCCCCGTATCACAGGGTCGTCAAGCTTTCTTT. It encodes CASSPVSQGRQAFF.

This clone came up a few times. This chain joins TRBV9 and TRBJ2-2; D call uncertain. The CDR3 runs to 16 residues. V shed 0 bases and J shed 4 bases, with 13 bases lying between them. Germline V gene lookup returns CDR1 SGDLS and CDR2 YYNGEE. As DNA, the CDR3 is TGTGCCAGCAGCGTAGAGCCCAGGAGCCTCACCGGGGAGCTGTTTTTT. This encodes CASSVEPRSLTGELFF.

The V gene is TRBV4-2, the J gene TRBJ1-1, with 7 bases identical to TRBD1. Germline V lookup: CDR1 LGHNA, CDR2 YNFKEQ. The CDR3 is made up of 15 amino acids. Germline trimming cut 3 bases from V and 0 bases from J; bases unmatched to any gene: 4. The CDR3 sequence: CASSHLDRVNTEAFF. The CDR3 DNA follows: TGTGCCAGCAGCCACTTAGACAGGGTGAACACTGAAGCTTTCTTT.

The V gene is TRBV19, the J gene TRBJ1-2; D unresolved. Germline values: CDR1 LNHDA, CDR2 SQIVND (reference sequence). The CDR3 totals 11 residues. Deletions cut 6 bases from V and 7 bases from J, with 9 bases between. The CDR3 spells CASRAGFGYTF. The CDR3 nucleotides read TGTGCCAGTAGGGCGGGGTTTGGCTACACCTTC.

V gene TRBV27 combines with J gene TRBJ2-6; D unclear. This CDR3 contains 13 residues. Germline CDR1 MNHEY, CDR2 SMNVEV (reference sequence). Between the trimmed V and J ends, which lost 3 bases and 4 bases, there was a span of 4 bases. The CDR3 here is CASSLRGANVLTF. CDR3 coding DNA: TGTGCCAGCAGTTTGAGAGGGGCCAACGTCCTGACTTTC.